This T cell receptor (beta chain) derives from a study of tumor-infiltrating lymphocytes in primary liver carcinoma. Taking about 20-31 mg of unsorted bulk tissue, the authors co-extracted RNA and DNA. Concerning this clonotype: A read error may explain this, as a much larger clone is one base away.

The length of the CDR3 is 13 residues. Germline V gene sequence: CDR1 SSHAT, CDR2 FNYEAQ (reference sequence). Production of TCR beta cDNA used 500 ng total RNA together with a constant-region primer. The TCR beta library was amplified through three nested multiplex PCR rounds in a modified ARM-PCR procedure. For around 9 cycles apiece, the opening two PCR rounds ran with TRBV1-TRBV30 forward primers and a C-beta reverse primer. TCRdb re-called the multiplex PCR reads with MiXCR, one entry per CDR3 protein. This table holds approximately 30,000 distinct CDR3 sequences, approximately 76% found once. What was sequenced was liver tumor tissue from sampling region 3. Subset in this sample: tumor region T3, left-lateral pole. V is TRBV7-7 and J is TRBJ2-5; D is unclear. This receptor was taken from a woman younger than 45 with primary liver carcinoma and hepatitis B virus infection. The DNA for the CDR3 is TGTGCTAGCAGCTGGACGAAAGTAGAGACCCAGTACTTC. The encoded protein is CASSWTKVETQYF.